A selection of T cell receptor beta chains follows, all from one sample in a study of T cell responses to AZD1222 COVID-19 vaccine. The assay was immunoSEQ multiplex PCR, and TCRdb's table has in-frame clones only and misses some. Found here are over 150,000 clones, 88% of them singletons; the top ten hold 4.3%. Sequenced material: peripheral blood, taken 28 days after the second AZD1222 dose. These receptors originate from an adult who received the AZD1222 COVID-19 vaccine. Both conserved end residues are part of each CDR3. Fields, in order: D gene, V gene, J gene, clone size, CDR3 protein, CDR3 DNA. A D gene is named only where the DNA matches it firmly. The size entry is marked missing in some rows and otherwise reads once, few, many or a size class.

>.|TRBV25-1|TRBJ1-2|.
CASSEGADPYTF
TGTGCCAGCAGTGAGGGAGCGGACCCCTACACCTTC
>TRBD1|TRBV9|TRBJ2-1|.
CASSVRGRNEQFF
TGTGCCAGCAGCGTAAGGGGGCGAAATGAGCAGTTCTTC
>.|TRBV6-2/TRBV6-3|TRBJ1-6|.
CASSWNSPLHF
TGTGCCAGCAGTTGGAATTCACCCCTCCACTTT
>.|TRBV7-2|TRBJ2-2|.
CASSLGQGNTGELFF
TGTGCCAGCAGCCTGGGGCAGGGGAACACCGGGGAGCTGTTTTTT
>.|TRBV6-6|TRBJ1-1|.
CASSYLIAPEAFF
TGTGCCAGCAGTTACCTGATCGCGCCTGAAGCTTTCTTT
>.|TRBV7-9|TRBJ1-2|.
CASSSNRADGYTF
TGTGCCAGCAGCTCCAACAGGGCGGATGGCTACACCTTC
>TRBD1|TRBV19|TRBJ1-1|.
CATGDRSNTEAFF
TGTGCCACCGGGGACAGAAGTAACACTGAAGCTTTCTTT
>.|TRBV6-5|TRBJ1-1|.
CASRGGGGWNTEAFF
TGTGCCAGCAGGGGCGGCGGAGGGTGGAACACTGAAGCTTTCTTT
>.|TRBV7-2|TRBJ2-7|.
CASSPLGTYEQYF
TGTGCCAGCAGCCCACTAGGGACCTACGAGCAGTACTTC
>.|TRBV19|TRBJ2-3|.
CASSMGDTAFGDTQYF
TGTGCCAGTAGTATGGGGGACACTGCGTTCGGGGATACGCAGTATTTT
>.|TRBV7-9|TRBJ2-2|.
CASSLVQFTGELFF
TGTGCCAGCAGCTTAGTACAGTTCACCGGGGAGCTGTTTTTT
>.|TRBV25-1|TRBJ1-5|once
CASRGGDQPQHF
TGTGCCAGCAGGGGGGGAGATCAGCCCCAGCATTTT
>.|TRBV30|TRBJ1-3|.
CAWSVPWDYSGNTIYF
TGTGCCTGGAGTGTACCGTGGGACTACTCTGGAAACACCATATATTTT
>.|TRBV6-5|TRBJ1-1|.
CATWESTGDTEAFF
TGTGCCACCTGGGAGAGTACGGGGGACACTGAAGCTTTCTTT
>.|TRBV2|TRBJ2-3|.
CAMGPGLSTDTQYF
TGTGCCATGGGGCCGGGACTCAGCACAGATACGCAGTATTTT
>.|TRBV5-6|TRBJ1-3|.
CASSARGSGNTIYF
TGTGCCAGCAGTGCTAGGGGGAGTGGAAACACCATATATTTT
>.|TRBV30|TRBJ1-5|.
CAWRDRGNPAAQHF
TGTGCCTGGAGGGACAGAGGGAATCCGGCAGCCCAGCATTTT
>TRBD2|TRBV7-9|TRBJ2-5|.
CASTGTSGVQETQYF
TGTGCCAGCACCGGGACTAGCGGGGTTCAAGAGACCCAGTACTTC
>.|TRBV27|TRBJ2-5|.
CASSFDRRQETQYF
TGTGCCAGCAGTTTCGACAGAAGACAAGAGACCCAGTACTTC
>TRBD1|TRBV2|TRBJ1-1|.
CASSATGAEAFF
TGTGCCAGCAGTGCTACAGGGGCTGAAGCTTTCTTT
>.|TRBV10-3|TRBJ2-7|.
CAISESASSYEQYF
TGTGCCATCAGTGAGTCGGCTAGCTCCTACGAGCAGTACTTC
>.|TRBV19|TRBJ2-7|.
CASSMALGTEGSYEQYF
TGTGCCAGTAGTATGGCCCTAGGGACGGAGGGCTCCTACGAGCAGTACTTC
>.|TRBV5-1|TRBJ2-6|.
CASSPWTELLSGANVLTF
TGCGCCAGCAGCCCTTGGACAGAACTACTCTCTGGGGCCAACGTCCTGACTTTC
>.|TRBV18|TRBJ2-5|.
CASSFFPTTEETQYF
TGTGCCAGCTCATTTTTCCCGACGACCGAAGAGACCCAGTACTTC
>.|TRBV7-9|TRBJ2-7|.
CASSRATGVYEQYF
TGTGCCAGCAGTAGGGCCACGGGGGTCTACGAGCAGTACTTC
>.|TRBV28|TRBJ2-7|.
CASAGPHEQYF
TGTGCCAGCGCCGGACCGCACGAGCAGTACTTC
>.|TRBV5-5|TRBJ1-3|once
CASSPLAAGNTIYF
TGTGCCAGCAGCCCGCTGGCCGCCGGAAACACCATATATTTT
>TRBD2|TRBV2|TRBJ2-2|.
CAWTSGGKNTGELFF
TGTGCCTGGACTAGCGGGGGGAAGAACACCGGGGAGCTGTTTTTT
>TRBD2|TRBV6-5|TRBJ2-1|.
CASSSTGGSYNEQFF
TGTGCCAGCAGTTCGACGGGGGGCTCCTACAATGAGCAGTTCTTC
>.|TRBV6-1|TRBJ2-5|.
CASSDRETQYF
TGTGCCAGCAGTGATAGAGAGACCCAGTACTTC
>.|TRBV19|TRBJ1-2|.
CASSIVGQGNYGYTF
TGTGCCAGTAGTATAGTAGGGCAGGGGAACTATGGCTACACCTTC
>.|TRBV5-1|TRBJ2-2|.
CASSLALAGSTGELFF
TGCGCCAGCAGCTTGGCCTTGGCAGGGTCCACCGGGGAGCTGTTTTTT
>.|TRBV6-5|TRBJ2-1|.
CASSLRGSSYNEQFF
TGTGCCAGCAGTTTACGAGGGAGCTCCTACAATGAGCAGTTCTTC
>TRBD2|TRBV9|TRBJ2-6|.
CASSFLGGAFSGANVLTF
TGTGCCAGCAGCTTCCTCGGGGGGGCGTTCTCTGGGGCCAACGTCCTGACTTTC
>TRBD1|TRBV6-5|TRBJ1-4|.
CASSLGQGLEKLFF
TGTGCCAGCAGTTTGGGACAGGGGCTAGAAAAACTGTTTTTT
>.|TRBV11-2|TRBJ1-4|.
CASSLSLGVPLNEKLFF
TGTGCCAGCAGCTTATCCCTAGGGGTCCCTCTAAATGAAAAACTGTTTTTT
>.|TRBV24-1|TRBJ2-2|.
CATSPTTGNTGELFF
TGTGCCACCTCCCCTACGACAGGGAACACCGGGGAGCTGTTTTTT
>.|TRBV6-5|TRBJ2-1|.
CASSYVKESEQFF
TGTGCCAGCAGTTATGTGAAGGAGAGTGAGCAGTTCTTC
>.|TRBV5-1|TRBJ2-1|.
CASTPGTANNEQFF
TGCGCCAGCACCCCCGGGACCGCTAACAATGAGCAGTTCTTC
>.|TRBV19|TRBJ1-4|few
CASSTLFRAGSEKLFF
TGTGCCAGTAGTACACTCTTCAGGGCGGGTAGTGAAAAACTGTTTTTT
>.|TRBV6-5|TRBJ1-1|.
CASGTLRRSEAFF
TGTGCCAGCGGGACGTTGAGGCGCTCTGAAGCTTTCTTT
>.|TRBV6-4|TRBJ1-4|.
CASSDGLRLFF
TGTGCCAGCAGTGACGGTTTGCGACTGTTTTTT
>.|TRBV30|TRBJ1-6|.
CAWSVSRVGGSYNSPLHF
TGTGCCTGGAGTGTAAGTCGGGTCGGAGGCTCCTATAATTCACCCCTCCACTTT
>.|TRBV5-8|TRBJ1-2|.
CASSLASGLGYGYTF
TGTGCCAGCAGCTTGGCCTCGGGGCTGGGATATGGCTACACCTTC
>TRBD2|TRBV7-2|TRBJ2-7|.
CASSLAPSGSPYEQYF
TGTGCCAGCAGCTTAGCGCCTAGCGGGTCCCCCTACGAGCAGTACTTC
>.|TRBV11-2|TRBJ1-2|.
CASSHQGFSNYGYTF
TGTGCCAGCAGCCATCAGGGGTTTTCTAACTATGGCTACACCTTC
>TRBD1|TRBV6-4|TRBJ1-5|.
CASSAGTGGNQPQHF
TGTGCCAGCAGTGCCGGGACAGGGGGTAATCAGCCCCAGCATTTT
>.|TRBV30|TRBJ1-4|.
CAWSEKGLLSGKLFF
TGTGCCTGGAGCGAGAAGGGCCTCTTGAGTGGAAAACTGTTTTTT